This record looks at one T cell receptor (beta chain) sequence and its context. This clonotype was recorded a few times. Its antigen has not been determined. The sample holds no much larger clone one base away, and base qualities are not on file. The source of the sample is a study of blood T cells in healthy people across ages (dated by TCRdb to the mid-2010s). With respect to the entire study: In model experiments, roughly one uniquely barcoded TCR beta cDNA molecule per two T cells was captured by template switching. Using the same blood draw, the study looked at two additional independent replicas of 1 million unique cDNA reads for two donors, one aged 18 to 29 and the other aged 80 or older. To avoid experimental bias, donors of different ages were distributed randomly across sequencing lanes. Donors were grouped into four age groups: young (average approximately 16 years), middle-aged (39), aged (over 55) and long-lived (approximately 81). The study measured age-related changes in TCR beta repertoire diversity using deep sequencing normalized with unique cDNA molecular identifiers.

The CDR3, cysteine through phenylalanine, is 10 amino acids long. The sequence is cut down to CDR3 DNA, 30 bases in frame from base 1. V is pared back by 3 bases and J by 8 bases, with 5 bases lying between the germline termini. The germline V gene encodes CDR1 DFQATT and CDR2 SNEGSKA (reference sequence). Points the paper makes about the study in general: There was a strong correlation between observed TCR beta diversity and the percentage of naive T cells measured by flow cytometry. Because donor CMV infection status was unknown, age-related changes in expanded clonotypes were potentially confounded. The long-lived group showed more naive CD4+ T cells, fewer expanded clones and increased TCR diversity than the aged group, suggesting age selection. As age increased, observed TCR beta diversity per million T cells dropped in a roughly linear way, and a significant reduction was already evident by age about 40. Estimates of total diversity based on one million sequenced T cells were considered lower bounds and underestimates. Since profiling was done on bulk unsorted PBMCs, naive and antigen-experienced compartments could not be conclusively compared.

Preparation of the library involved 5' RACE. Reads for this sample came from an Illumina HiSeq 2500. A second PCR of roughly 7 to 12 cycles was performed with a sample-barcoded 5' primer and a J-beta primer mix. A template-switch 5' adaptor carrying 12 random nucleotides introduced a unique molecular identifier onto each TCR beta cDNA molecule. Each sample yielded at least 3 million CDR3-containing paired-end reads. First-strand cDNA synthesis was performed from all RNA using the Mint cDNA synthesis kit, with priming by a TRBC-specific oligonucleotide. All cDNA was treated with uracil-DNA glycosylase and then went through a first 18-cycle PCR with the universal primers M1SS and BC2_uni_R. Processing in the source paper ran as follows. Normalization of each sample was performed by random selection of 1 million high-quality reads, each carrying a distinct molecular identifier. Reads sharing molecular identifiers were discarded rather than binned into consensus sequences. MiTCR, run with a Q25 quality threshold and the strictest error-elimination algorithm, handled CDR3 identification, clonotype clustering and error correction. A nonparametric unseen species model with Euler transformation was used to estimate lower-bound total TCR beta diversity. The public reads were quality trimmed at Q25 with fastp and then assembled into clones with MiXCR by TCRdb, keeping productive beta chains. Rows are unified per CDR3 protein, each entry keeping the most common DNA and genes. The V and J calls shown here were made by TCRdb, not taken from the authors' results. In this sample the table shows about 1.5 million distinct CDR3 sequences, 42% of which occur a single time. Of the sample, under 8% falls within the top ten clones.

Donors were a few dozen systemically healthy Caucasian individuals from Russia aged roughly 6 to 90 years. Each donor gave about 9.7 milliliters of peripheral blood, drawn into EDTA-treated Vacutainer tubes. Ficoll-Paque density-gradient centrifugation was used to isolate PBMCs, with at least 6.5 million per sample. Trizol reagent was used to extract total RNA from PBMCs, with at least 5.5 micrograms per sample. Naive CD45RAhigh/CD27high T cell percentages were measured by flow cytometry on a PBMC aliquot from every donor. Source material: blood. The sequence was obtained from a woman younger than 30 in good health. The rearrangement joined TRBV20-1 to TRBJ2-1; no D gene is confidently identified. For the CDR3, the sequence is CSARTDEQFF. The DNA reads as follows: TGCAGTGCTAGGACGGATGAGCAGTTCTTC.